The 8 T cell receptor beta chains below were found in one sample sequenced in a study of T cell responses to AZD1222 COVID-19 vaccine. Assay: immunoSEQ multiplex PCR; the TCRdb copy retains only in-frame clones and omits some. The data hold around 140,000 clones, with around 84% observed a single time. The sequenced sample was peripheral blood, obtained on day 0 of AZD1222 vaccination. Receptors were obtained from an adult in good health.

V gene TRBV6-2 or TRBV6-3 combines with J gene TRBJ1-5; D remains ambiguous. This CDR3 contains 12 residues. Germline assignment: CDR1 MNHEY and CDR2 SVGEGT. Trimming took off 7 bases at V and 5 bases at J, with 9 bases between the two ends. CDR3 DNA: TGTGCCAGCACCCCAGGCTATCAGCCCCAGCATTTT. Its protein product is CASTPGYQPQHF.

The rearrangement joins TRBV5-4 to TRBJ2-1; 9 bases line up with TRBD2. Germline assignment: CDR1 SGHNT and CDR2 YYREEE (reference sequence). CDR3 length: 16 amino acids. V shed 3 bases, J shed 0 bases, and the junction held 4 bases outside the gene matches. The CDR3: CASSWLSGGSYNEQFF. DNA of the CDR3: TGTGCCAGCAGCTGGCTTAGCGGGGGCTCCTACAATGAGCAGTTCTTC.

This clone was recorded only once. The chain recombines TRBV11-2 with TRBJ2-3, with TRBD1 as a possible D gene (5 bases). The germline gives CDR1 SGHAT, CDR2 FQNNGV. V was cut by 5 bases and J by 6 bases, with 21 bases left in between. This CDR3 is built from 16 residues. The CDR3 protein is CASSPLRVGVGDTQYF. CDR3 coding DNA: TGTGCCAGCAGCCCTTTACGCGTAGGGGTGGGGGATACGCAGTATTTT.

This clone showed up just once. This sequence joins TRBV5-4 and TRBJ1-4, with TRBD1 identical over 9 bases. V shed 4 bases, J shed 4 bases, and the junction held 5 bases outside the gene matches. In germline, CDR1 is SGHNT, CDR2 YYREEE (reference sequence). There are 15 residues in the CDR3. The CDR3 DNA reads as TGTGCCAGCAGCGTACAGGGGGCCGGTAATGAAAAACTGTTTTTT. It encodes CASSVQGAGNEKLFF.

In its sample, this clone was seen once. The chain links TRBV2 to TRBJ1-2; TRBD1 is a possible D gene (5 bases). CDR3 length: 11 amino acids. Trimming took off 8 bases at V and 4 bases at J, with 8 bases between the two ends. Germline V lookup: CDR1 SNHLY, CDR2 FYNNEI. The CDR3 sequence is CASGAAYGYTF. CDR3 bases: TGTGCCAGCGGGGCCGCCTATGGCTACACCTTC.

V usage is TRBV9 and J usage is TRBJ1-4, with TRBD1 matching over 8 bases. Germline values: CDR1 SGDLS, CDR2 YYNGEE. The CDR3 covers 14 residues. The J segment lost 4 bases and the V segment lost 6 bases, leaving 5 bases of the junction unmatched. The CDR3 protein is CASTRGQVNEKLFF. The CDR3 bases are TGTGCCAGCACCAGGGGGCAGGTTAATGAAAAACTGTTTTTT.

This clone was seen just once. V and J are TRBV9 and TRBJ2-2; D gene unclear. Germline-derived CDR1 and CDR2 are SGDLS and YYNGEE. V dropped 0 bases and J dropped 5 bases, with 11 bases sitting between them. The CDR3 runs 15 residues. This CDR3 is CASSVAGRLTGELFF. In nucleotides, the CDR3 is TGTGCCAGCAGCGTAGCCGGGCGCTTAACCGGGGAGCTGTTTTTT.

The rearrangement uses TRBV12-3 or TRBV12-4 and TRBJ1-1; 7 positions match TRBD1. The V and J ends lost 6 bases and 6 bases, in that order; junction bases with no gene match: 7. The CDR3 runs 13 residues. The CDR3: CASSRQGGPEAFF. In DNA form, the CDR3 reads TGTGCCAGCAGCAGACAGGGAGGGCCTGAAGCTTTCTTT.